The present T cell receptor beta chain was sequenced within a study of cytomegalovirus exposure and HLA in healthy donors. Amplification used 60 Vbeta primers and 13 Jbeta primers. Clones were read by immunoSEQ multiplex PCR, and TCRdb kept only the in-frame ones, dropping some. The data contain 140,000 to 150,000 clones, just under 75% of them singletons. Germline CDR1 and CDR2: SEHNR and FQNEAQ (reference sequence). This CDR3 has 14 residues. Between the trimmed V and J ends, which lost 6 bases and 4 bases, there was a span of 15 bases. Sequenced: PBMCs. The TCR was taken from a woman younger than 30 in good health and CMV-seronegative. The gene calls are TRBV7-9 and TRBJ1-2, with D perhaps TRBD1 (6 bases). CDR3 sequence: CASSSTGQIYGYTF. The CDR3 region has the DNA TGTGCCAGCAGTTCGACCGGACAGATCTATGGCTACACCTTC.